This T cell receptor (beta chain) was recorded in a study of cytomegalovirus exposure and HLA in healthy donors. On the study more broadly: Some 85 million unique TCRs from HLA-typed donors were held in an early data release. The study, taken as a whole, reports: In vitro testing confirmed a few CMV-associated chains as specific for CMV antigens. Rare TCR sequences predominated, though certain public TCRs were found in many donors.

PCR was performed using 60 Vbeta and 13 Jbeta primers. Some clones are missing from TCRdb's copy, which holds only in-frame ones; the method was immunoSEQ multiplex PCR. This sample has over 90,000 clones, with 60% to 80% found just once. The CDR3 totals 14 residues. Trimming took 6 bases from V and 8 from J; bases not matched to a gene: 6. The V gene's germline CDR1 is MNHNS and CDR2 SASEGT. A note on this clone: Its antigen remains unidentified.

The receptor was isolated from a man in his sixties in good health and CMV-seronegative. The rearrangement links TRBV6-1 to TRBJ1-4; 10 bases map to TRBD1. The sample was PBMCs. CDR3 sequence: CASRYGTGVEKLFF. In DNA form, the CDR3 reads TGTGCCAGCAGATATGGGACAGGGGTAGAAAAACTGTTTTTT.